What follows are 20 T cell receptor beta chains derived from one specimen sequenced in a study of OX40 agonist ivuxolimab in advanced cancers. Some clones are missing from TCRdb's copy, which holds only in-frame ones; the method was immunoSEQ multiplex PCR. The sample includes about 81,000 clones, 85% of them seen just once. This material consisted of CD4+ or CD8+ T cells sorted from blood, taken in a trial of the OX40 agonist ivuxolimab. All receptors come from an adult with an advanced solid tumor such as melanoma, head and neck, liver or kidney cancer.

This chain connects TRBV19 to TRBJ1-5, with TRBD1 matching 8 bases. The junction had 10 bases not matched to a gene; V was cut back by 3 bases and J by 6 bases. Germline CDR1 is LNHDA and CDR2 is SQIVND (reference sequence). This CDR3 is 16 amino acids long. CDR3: CASSIPTGAWVQPQHF. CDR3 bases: TGTGCCAGTAGTATTCCGACAGGGGCCTGGGTTCAGCCCCAGCATTTT.

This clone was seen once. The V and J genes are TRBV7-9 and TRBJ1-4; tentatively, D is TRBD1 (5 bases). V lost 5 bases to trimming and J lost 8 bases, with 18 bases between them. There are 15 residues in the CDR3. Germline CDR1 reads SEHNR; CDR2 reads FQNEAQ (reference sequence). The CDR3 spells CASSLTPRDSEKLFF. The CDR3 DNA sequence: TGTGCCAGCAGCCTCACCCCCAGGGATTCGGAAAAACTGTTTTTT.

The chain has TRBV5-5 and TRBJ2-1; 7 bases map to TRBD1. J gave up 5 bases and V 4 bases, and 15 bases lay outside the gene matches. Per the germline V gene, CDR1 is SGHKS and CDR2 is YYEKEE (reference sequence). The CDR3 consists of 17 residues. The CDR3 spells CASSPQGFGTANNEQFF. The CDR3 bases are TGTGCCAGCAGCCCACAGGGGTTCGGGACGGCCAACAATGAGCAGTTCTTC.

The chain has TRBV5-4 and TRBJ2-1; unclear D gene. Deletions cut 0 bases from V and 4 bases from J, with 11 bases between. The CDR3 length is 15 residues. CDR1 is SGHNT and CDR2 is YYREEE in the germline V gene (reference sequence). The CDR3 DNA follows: TGTGCCAGCAGCTTGGGTACAGCACTGTACAATGAGCAGTTCTTC. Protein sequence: CASSLGTALYNEQFF. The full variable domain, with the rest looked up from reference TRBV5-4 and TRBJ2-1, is ETGVTQSPTHLIKTRGQQVTLRCSSQSGHNTVSWYQQALGQGPQFIFQYYREEENGRGNFPPRFSGLQFPNYSSELNVNALELDDSALYLCASSLGTALYNEQFFGPGTRLTVL.

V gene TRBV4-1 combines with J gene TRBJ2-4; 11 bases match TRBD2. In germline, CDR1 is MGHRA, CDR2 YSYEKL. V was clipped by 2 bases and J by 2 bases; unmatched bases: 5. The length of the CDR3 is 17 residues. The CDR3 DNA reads TGCGCCAGCAGCCAACCGACTAGCGGGGCATCCAAAAACATTCAGTACTTC. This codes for CASSQPTSGASKNIQYF.

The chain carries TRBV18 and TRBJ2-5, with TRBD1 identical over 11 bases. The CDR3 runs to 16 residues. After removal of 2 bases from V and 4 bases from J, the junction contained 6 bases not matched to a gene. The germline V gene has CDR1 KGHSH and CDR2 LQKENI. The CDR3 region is CASSPNPGTGGETQYF. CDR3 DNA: TGTGCCAGCTCACCAAATCCCGGGACAGGGGGAGAGACCCAGTACTTC. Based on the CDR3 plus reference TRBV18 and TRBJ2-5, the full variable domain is NAGVMQNPRHLVRRRGQEARLRCSPMKGHSHVYWYRQLPEEGLKFMVYLQKENIIDESGMPKERFSAEFPKEGPSILRIQQVVRGDSAAYFCASSPNPGTGGETQYFGPGTRLLVL.

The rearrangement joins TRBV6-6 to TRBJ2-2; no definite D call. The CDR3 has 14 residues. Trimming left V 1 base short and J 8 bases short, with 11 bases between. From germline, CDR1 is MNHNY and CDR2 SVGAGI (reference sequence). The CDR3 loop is CASSYLRIVGELFF. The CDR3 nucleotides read TGTGCCAGCAGTTACTTGAGAATCGTGGGGGAGCTGTTTTTT.

CDR3 in amino acids: CASSSVQGTGEKLFF. The DNA of the CDR3 is TGTGCCAGCAGTTCTGTACAGGGAACGGGTGAGAAACTGTTTTTT. The rearrangement links TRBV6-5 to TRBJ1-4; D possibly corresponds to TRBD1 (6 bases). The CDR3 runs to 15 residues. V was trimmed by 4 bases and J by 11 bases, leaving 20 bases between them. From germline, CDR1 is MNHEY and CDR2 SVGAGI.

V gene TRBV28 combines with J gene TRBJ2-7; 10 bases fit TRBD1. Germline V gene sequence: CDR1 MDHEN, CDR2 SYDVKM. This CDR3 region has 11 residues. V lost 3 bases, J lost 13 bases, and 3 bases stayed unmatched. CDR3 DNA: TGTGCCAGCAGTTTCCGGGACAGGGGTTACTTC. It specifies CASSFRDRGYF.

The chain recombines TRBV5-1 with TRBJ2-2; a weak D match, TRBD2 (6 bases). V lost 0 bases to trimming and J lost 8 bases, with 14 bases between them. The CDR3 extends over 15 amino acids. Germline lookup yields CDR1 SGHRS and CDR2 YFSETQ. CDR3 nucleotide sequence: TGCGCCAGCAGCTTGGAGCGAGCGGGCCGGGGGGAGCTGTTTTTT. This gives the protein CASSLERAGRGELFF.

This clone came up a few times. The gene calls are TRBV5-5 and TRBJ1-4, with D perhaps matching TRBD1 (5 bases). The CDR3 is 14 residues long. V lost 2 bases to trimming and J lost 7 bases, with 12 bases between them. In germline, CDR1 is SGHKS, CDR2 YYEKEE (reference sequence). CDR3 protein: CASSFRQQGEKLFF. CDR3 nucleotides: TGTGCCAGCAGCTTCAGGCAGCAGGGTGAAAAACTGTTTTTT.

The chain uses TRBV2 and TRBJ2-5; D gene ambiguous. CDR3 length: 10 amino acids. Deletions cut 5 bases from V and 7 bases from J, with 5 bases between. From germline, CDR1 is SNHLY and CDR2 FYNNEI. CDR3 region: CASSQLTQYF. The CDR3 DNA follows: TGTGCCAGCAGTCAATTGACCCAGTACTTC.

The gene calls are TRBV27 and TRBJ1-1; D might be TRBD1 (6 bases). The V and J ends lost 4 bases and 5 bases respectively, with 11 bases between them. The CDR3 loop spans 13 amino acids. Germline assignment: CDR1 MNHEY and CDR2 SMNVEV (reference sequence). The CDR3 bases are TGTGCCAGCAGTTGGGACACCGAGACTGAAGCTTTCTTT. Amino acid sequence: CASSWDTETEAFF.

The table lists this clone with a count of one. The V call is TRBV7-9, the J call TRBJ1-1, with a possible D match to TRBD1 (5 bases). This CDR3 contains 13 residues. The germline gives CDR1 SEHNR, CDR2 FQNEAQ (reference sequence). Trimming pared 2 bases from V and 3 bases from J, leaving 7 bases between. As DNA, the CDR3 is TGTGCCAGCAGCTTACAGGGTTACACTGAAGCTTTCTTT. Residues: CASSLQGYTEAFF.

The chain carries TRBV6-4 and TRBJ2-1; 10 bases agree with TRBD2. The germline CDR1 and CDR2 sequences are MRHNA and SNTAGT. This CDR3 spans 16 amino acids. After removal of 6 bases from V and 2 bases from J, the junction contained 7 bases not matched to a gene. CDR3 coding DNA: TGTGCCAGCAGGCTCTCGACTAGCGGGCCCTACAATGAGCAGTTCTTC. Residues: CASRLSTSGPYNEQFF.

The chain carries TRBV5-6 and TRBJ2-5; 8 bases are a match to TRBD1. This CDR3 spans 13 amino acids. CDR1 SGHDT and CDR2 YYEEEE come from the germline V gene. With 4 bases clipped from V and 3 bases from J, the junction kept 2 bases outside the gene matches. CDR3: CASSMDREETQYF. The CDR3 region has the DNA TGTGCCAGCAGCATGGACAGGGAAGAGACCCAGTACTTC.

Written as DNA, the CDR3 is TGTGCCAGTACCTCGGGGGCTAGGTATGGCTACACCTTC. Amino acids: CASTSGARYGYTF. V is TRBV19 and J is TRBJ1-2, with a tentative D call TRBD1 (6 bases). The CDR3 extends over 13 amino acids. Trimming removed 7 bases from V and 5 bases from J, with 14 bases in between. Germline assignment: CDR1 LNHDA and CDR2 SQIVND (reference sequence).

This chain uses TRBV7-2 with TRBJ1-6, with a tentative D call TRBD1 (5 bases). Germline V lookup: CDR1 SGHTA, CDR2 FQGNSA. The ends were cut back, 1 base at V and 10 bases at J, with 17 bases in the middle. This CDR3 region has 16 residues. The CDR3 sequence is CASSLEGRGLRSPLHF. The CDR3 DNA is TGTGCCAGCAGCTTAGAAGGACGGGGACTGCGATCACCCCTCCACTTT. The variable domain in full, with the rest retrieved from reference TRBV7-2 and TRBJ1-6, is GAGVSQSPSNKVTEKGKDVELRCDPISGHTALYWYRQSLGQGLEFLIYFQGNSAPDKSGLPSDRFSAERTGGSVSTLTIQRTQQEDSAVYLCASSLEGRGLRSPLHFGNGTRLTVT.

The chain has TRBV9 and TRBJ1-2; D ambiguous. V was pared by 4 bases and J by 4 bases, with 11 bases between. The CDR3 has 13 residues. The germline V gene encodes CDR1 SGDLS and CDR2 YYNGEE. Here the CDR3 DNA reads TGTGCCAGCAGCTCACAATCGGGCTATGGCTACACCTTC. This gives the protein CASSSQSGYGYTF.

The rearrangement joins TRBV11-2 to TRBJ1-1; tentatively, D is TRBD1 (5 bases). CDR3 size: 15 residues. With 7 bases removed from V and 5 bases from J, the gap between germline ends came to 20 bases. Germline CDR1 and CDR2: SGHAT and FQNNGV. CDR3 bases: TGTGCCAGCAACCTAGGCTTAGGGGAGGGAACTGAAGCTTTCTTT. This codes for CASNLGLGEGTEAFF. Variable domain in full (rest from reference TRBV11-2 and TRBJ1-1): EAGVAQSPRYKIIEKRQSVAFWCNPISGHATLYWYQQILGQGPKLLIQFQNNGVVDDSQLPKDRFSAERLKGVDSTLKIQPAKLEDSAVYLCASNLGLGEGTEAFFGQGTRLTVV.